This T cell receptor beta chain derives from a study of shared clonotypes between healthy human individuals. Each sorted subset replicate got 200 ng genomic DNA, roughly 30,000 genomes. Sequencing used immunoSEQ multiplex PCR; TCRdb keeps in-frame clones, though not all of them. Of over a million clones in the sample, roughly 95% are singletons; the top ten hold roughly 1.2%. CDR1 and CDR2 (germline): KGHSH, LQKENI. V was pared by 5 bases and J by 10 bases, with 4 bases of the junction left unmatched. The CDR3 is 13 residues long. Study results and limitations: Naive subsets typically showed greater estimated richness than memory subsets.

In its sample, this clone was seen once. Its matching antigen is unknown. The TCR sequence derives from a man in his thirties or forties in good health. The rearrangement joins TRBV18 to TRBJ2-1; 11 nucleotides align to TRBD2. Sequencing was performed on naive CD4+ T cells sorted from blood. The subset was: CD45RA+ positively selected. The CDR3: CASSAGLAAEQFF. In nucleotides, the CDR3 is TGTGCCAGCTCAGCGGGACTAGCGGCAGAGCAGTTCTTC.